This T cell receptor beta chain derives from a study of T cell repertoires in cytomegalovirus infection. Background on the study: Carrying CMV and the relevant HLA type showed in public TCR beta signatures.

TCRdb reprocessed the reads with MiXCR, giving one entry per CDR3 protein. This table holds roughly 720,000 distinct CDR3 sequences, 35% found once. V lost 0 bases and J lost 10; bases outside the gene matches: 10. This CDR3 spans 16 amino acids. The germline V gene has CDR1 SGHRS and CDR2 YFSETQ. As concerns this clonotype: What it binds is not known.

Overall study findings and caveats: Dominant in the ex vivo response were TCR beta clonotypes restricted by HLA-C and specific for CMV.

The sequence was collected from a human donor in good health (CMV status not recorded). Some clones in this sample may be carry-over from other donors' samples. Sequencing was carried out using PBMCs. The rearrangement joins TRBV5-1 to TRBJ1-1; 12 bases fit TRBD1. CDR3 sequence reads: CASSLGDRGHDIGAFF. Here the CDR3 DNA reads TGCGCCAGCAGCTTGGGGGACAGGGGGCATGATATCGGAGCTTTCTTT.